Listed below are T cell receptor beta chains from one sample, sequenced in a study of blood T cell repertoires in COVID-19. TCRdb's table, derived via immunoSEQ multiplex PCR, lists solely in-frame clones and lacks some. Of 400,000 or so clones listed, approximately 90% are singletons. Sequenced: PBMCs or T cells enriched from blood (not recorded which). These receptors originate from a man aged 25 to 45 who had recovered from COVID-19. CDR3s include the opening cysteine and the closing phenylalanine or tryptophan. The D gene is left open where the match is weak. Part of the rows lack a size; the others show once, few, many or a class for expanded clones.

cdr3_length	clone_size	j_call	v_call	d_call	cdr3_aa	cdr3_nt
14	NA	TRBJ1-2	TRBV28	NA	CASSTLMGEEGYTF	TGTGCCAGCAGCACCTTAATGGGGGAGGAAGGCTACACCTTC
12	NA	TRBJ1-1	TRBV12-3/TRBV12-4	TRBD1	CASSSADRVAFF	TGTGCCAGCAGTTCCGCGGACAGGGTTGCTTTCTTT
14	NA	TRBJ1-4	TRBV5-1	NA	CASSLEHRNEKLFF	TGCGCCAGCAGCTTAGAACACCGCAATGAAAAACTGTTTTTT
12	once	TRBJ2-3	TRBV12-3/TRBV12-4	TRBD1	CATRQGADTQYF	TGTGCCACACGACAGGGAGCAGATACGCAGTATTTT
17	NA	TRBJ2-3	TRBV7-9	NA	CASSNGRDTGSTDTQYF	TGTGCCAGCAGCAACGGCCGGGACACGGGGAGTACAGATACGCAGTATTTT
14	NA	TRBJ2-7	TRBV19	NA	CASSGPSDSYEQYF	TGTGCCAGTAGTGGGCCCTCCGACTCCTACGAGCAGTACTTC
16	NA	TRBJ2-4	TRBV28	NA	CASSPGPLLAKNIQYF	TGTGCCAGCAGTCCTGGTCCACTACTAGCCAAAAACATTCAGTACTTC
17	NA	TRBJ2-2	TRBV7-9	NA	CASSLAMREMNTGELFF	TGTGCCAGCAGCTTAGCCATGAGGGAGATGAACACCGGGGAGCTGTTTTTT
16	NA	TRBJ1-4	TRBV27	NA	CASKGTHKGANEKLFF	TGTGCCAGCAAAGGGACACACAAGGGAGCTAATGAAAAACTGTTTTTT
21	NA	TRBJ2-3	TRBV9	NA	CASTSPGQDLAAGGSPDTQYF	TGTGCCAGCACCTCTCCCGGACAGGACCTTGCCGCGGGAGGCAGTCCGGATACGCAGTATTTT
13	NA	TRBJ1-5	TRBV5-1	NA	CASFAHRVQPQHF	TGCGCCAGTTTTGCCCACAGGGTACAGCCCCAGCATTTT
17	NA	TRBJ1-1	TRBV27	TRBD1	CASMFGQGVLMNTEAFF	TGTGCCAGCATGTTCGGACAGGGAGTGTTGATGAACACTGAAGCTTTCTTT
12	NA	TRBJ2-5	TRBV6-5	NA	CASKTSGETQYF	TGTGCCAGCAAAACCTCGGGGGAGACCCAGTACTTC
15	NA	TRBJ1-1	TRBV10-3	NA	CAISGSPPTNTEAFF	TGTGCCATCAGTGGTTCCCCACCAACAAACACTGAAGCTTTCTTT
12	NA	TRBJ1-2	TRBV28	NA	CASSSLGYGYTF	TGTGCCAGCAGTTCCCTCGGCTATGGCTACACCTTC